The clone carrying this T cell receptor beta chain was found a few times. TCRdb re-called the 5' RACE reads with MiXCR, one entry per CDR3 protein. The profile covers 12,000 to 15,000 distinct CDR3 sequences, with about 10% appearing a single time and about 35% taken by the ten largest. The sample belongs to a study of spatial heterogeneity in lung cancer. Germline-derived CDR1 and CDR2 are SGHVS and FQNEAQ. V lost 0 bases, J lost 5 bases, and 4 bases lay in between. The CDR3 extends over 12 amino acids. Time point specified: sample taken at primary tumor resection. Sequencing was performed on whole RNA extracted from tumor and nontumor lung tissue, or from frozen PBMC, and the material was left unsorted.

This chain joins TRBV7-8 and TRBJ2-5, with unresolved D. The sample consisted of PBMCs, taken at surgery. This TCR was sampled from a female donor with early-stage non-small cell lung cancer. The CDR3 sequence is CASSLAGETQYF. The DNA for the CDR3 is TGTGCCAGCAGCTTAGCCGGGGAGACCCAGTACTTC.